In this sample, the clone carrying this TCR beta chain turned up many times. Its target is not known. Multiplex PCR employing 32 V and 13 J primers generated amplicons of the TCR beta CDR3. TCRdb reanalysed the multiplex PCR reads using MiXCR and keeps one entry per CDR3 protein. The sample has about 10,000 distinct CDR3 sequences; over 15% are singletons. Trimming took 4 bases from V and 7 from J; bases not matched to a gene: 8. This CDR3 comprises 15 residues. In germline, CDR1 is SGDLS, CDR2 YYNGEE. The data belong to a study of immune heterogeneity within non-small cell lung tumors. Study at large: The tumors comprised a handful of squamous cell carcinomas, approximately 10 non-squamous carcinomas and 1 not otherwise specified. Study-level results: Each patient's tumor sites shared recurring identical dominant CDR3 beta clonotypes, and individual sites also carried their own high-frequency clones.

Bulk tumor genomic DNA, around 590 ng per sample, was used as template. Several far-apart biopsies were taken per primary tumor during surgery. Curative surgery was undertaken by patients, who had untreated, newly diagnosed non-small cell lung cancer. The sequence was collected from a man aged 35 to 55 with non-small cell lung cancer. Sequencing was carried out using lung tumor tissue. This rearrangement joins TRBV9 to TRBJ2-7; 13 bases are shared with TRBD2. The CDR3 DNA follows: TGTGCCAGCAGCCCCCGTGGACTAGCGGGGGATGAGCAGTACTTC. This translates into CASSPRGLAGDEQYF.